Listed here are 31 T cell receptor beta chains from one sample, sequenced in a study of cytomegalovirus exposure and HLA in healthy donors (dated by TCRdb to the late 2010s). Library creation used the immunoSEQ multiplex PCR assay. The immuneACCESS repertoire file appears here via TCRdb, limited to in-frame rearrangements. These files lack a portion of the clones; in checked studies, under half of the deficit traces to unresolved V genes, and the cause of the others is not known. Across this sample there are under 250,000 clones, with around four fifths seen only once. The ten biggest clones cover around 5.6% of the sample. Sequencing used PBMCs. Receptors originate from a woman under 30 in good health and CMV-seronegative.

The chain combines TRBV5-4 with TRBJ1-1, with D unresolved. Trimming cost V 4 bases and J 10 bases, with 17 bases left between them. From germline, CDR1 is SGHNT and CDR2 YYREEE (reference sequence). The length of the CDR3 is 13 residues. CDR3 loop: CASSPGNEGAAFF. CDR3 in DNA: TGTGCCAGCAGCCCAGGAAACGAGGGCGCAGCTTTCTTT.

This chain links TRBV5-1 with TRBJ2-1, with 9 bases that match TRBD2. The germline gives CDR1 SGHRS, CDR2 YFSETQ. The J segment lost 0 bases and the V segment lost 3 bases, leaving 10 bases of the junction unmatched. The CDR3 length is 18 residues. The CDR3 bases are TGCGCCAGCAGCTCCAGTGGGGGTAGCGGGAGCTCCTACAATGAGCAGTTCTTC. It yields the protein CASSSSGGSGSSYNEQFF.

The chain couples TRBV5-6 to TRBJ1-1; 7 bases line up with TRBD1. J lost 3 bases, V lost 2 bases, and 10 bases had no gene match. CDR3 length equals 16 residues. CDR1 is SGHDT and CDR2 is YYEEEE in the germline V gene. The CDR3, as DNA: TGTGCCAGCAGCTTCTTTACAGGGGCTAAGGACACTGAAGCTTTCTTT. Its protein product is CASSFFTGAKDTEAFF.

The chain joins TRBV25-1 to TRBJ1-3; D possibly corresponds to TRBD1 (5 bases). Trimming removed 3 bases from V and 2 bases from J, with 20 bases in between. CDR1 is MGHDK, CDR2 SYGVNS, per germline. This CDR3 has 18 amino acids. As DNA, the CDR3 is TGTGCCAGCAGTGACCGGGGGGGGTCAGGATCCCCTGGAAACACCATATATTTT. This encodes CASSDRGGSGSPGNTIYF. The entire variable domain, with the rest obtained from reference TRBV25-1 and TRBJ1-3, is as follows: EADIYQTPRYLVIGTGKKITLECSQTMGHDKMYWYQQDPGMELHLIHYSYGVNSTEKGDLSSESTVSRIRTEHFPLTLESARPSHTSQYLCASSDRGGSGSPGNTIYFGEGSWLTVV.

The chain couples TRBV9 to TRBJ2-1, with 11 bases fitting TRBD2. This CDR3 has 17 amino acids. CDR1 and CDR2 (germline): SGDLS, YYNGEE. V shed 3 bases and J 10 bases; nucleotides not matched to a gene: 15. In nucleotides, the CDR3 is TGTGCCAGCAGCGCTCTTCTTCTAGCGGGAGGTGGTCGGGAGCAGTTCTTC. It translates to CASSALLLAGGGREQFF.

The chain links TRBV14 to TRBJ2-2; weak D call: TRBD2 (5 bases). The CDR3 sequence is 16 residues long. Germline lookup yields CDR1 SGHDN and CDR2 FVKESK. Between the trimmed V and J ends, which lost 1 base and 4 bases, there was a span of 13 bases. CDR3 sequence reads: CASSQVGGSITGELFF. The CDR3 DNA sequence: TGTGCCAGCAGCCAAGTAGGTGGGAGTATCACCGGGGAGCTGTTTTTT.

This chain links TRBV27 with TRBJ2-3; D is unclear. The CDR3 is 16 residues long. The V gene's germline CDR1 is MNHEY and CDR2 SMNVEV (reference sequence). Trimming took 7 bases from V and 2 from J, leaving 19 bases between them. The DNA of the CDR3 is TGTGCCAGCACCCCCCTCGGGCGGCGTTACACAGATACGCAGTATTTT. It translates to CASTPLGRRYTDTQYF.

V gene TRBV5-1 combines with J gene TRBJ2-1, with 12 positions matching TRBD2. Germline V gives CDR1 SGHRS, CDR2 YFSETQ. The CDR3 consists of 15 residues. Losses at the gene ends were 2 bases for V and 4 bases for J; bases not matched to a gene: 1. This CDR3 reads CASSFTSGGYNEQFF. The CDR3 nucleotides read TGCGCCAGCAGCTTTACTAGCGGGGGGTACAATGAGCAGTTCTTC.

The genes are TRBV29-1 and TRBJ1-1; no clear D. V was shortened by 5 bases and J by 0 bases, with 16 bases between the two germline ends. The CDR3 covers 15 residues. Germline CDR1 SQVTM, CDR2 ANQGSEA. CDR3 amino acids: CSVYAPGSMNTEAFF. The CDR3 DNA follows: TGCAGCGTTTATGCTCCGGGATCCATGAACACTGAAGCTTTCTTT. Supplemented by reference TRBV29-1 and TRBJ1-1, the full variable domain reads SAVISQKPSRDICQRGTSLTIQCQVDSQVTMMFWYRQQPGQSLTLIATANQGSEATYESGFVIDKFPISRPNLTFSTLTVSNMSPEDSSIYLCSVYAPGSMNTEAFFGQGTRLTVV.

This clone has only a few counts. This chain joins TRBV5-1 and TRBJ1-2; D remains ambiguous. CDR1 and CDR2 (germline): SGHRS, YFSETQ. The CDR3 length is 12 residues. V was clipped by 0 bases and J by 9 bases, with 9 bases between them. CDR3 bases: TGCGCCAGCAGCTTGGACTGGTACCGCTACACCTTC. Amino acid sequence: CASSLDWYRYTF.

This chain joins TRBV5-1 and TRBJ1-1, with D possibly matching TRBD1 (6 bases). The V gene's germline CDR1 is SGHRS and CDR2 YFSETQ. CDR3 length: 14 residues. The germline V and J ends were trimmed by 3 bases and 1 base, with 10 bases remaining between them. The CDR3 reads CASSSHRANTEAFF. The CDR3 DNA reads TGCGCCAGCAGCTCTCACAGGGCGAACACTGAAGCTTTCTTT. Filled out from reference TRBV5-1 and TRBJ1-1, the complete variable domain reads KAGVTQTPRYLIKTRGQQVTLSCSPISGHRSVSWYQQTPGQGLQFLFEYFSETQRNKGNFPGRFSGRQFSNSRSEMNVSTLELGDSALYLCASSSHRANTEAFFGQGTRLTVV.

This chain connects TRBV29-1 to TRBJ2-3; either TRBD1 or TRBD2 may fit D (5 bases each). The CDR3 sequence is 10 residues long. CDR1 and CDR2 (germline): SQVTM, ANQGSEA. Trimming shortened V by 4 bases and J by 6 bases, and 5 bases separated the two germline ends. CDR3 sequence: CSVGGDTQYF. The CDR3 coding sequence is TGCAGCGTTGGGGGGGATACGCAGTATTTT.

The chain recombines TRBV7-6 with TRBJ1-1, with TRBD1 identical over 9 bases. V shed 3 bases, J shed 8 bases, and the junction held 4 bases outside the gene matches. CDR1 SGHVS and CDR2 FNYEAQ come from the germline V gene. The CDR3 consists of 13 residues. CDR3 bases: TGTGCCAGCAGCTTCCGACAGGGGGACGAAGCTTTCTTT. It yields the protein CASSFRQGDEAFF.

The sample holds a few counts of this clone. The genes are TRBV11-2 and TRBJ1-3; D might be TRBD1 (6 bases). The CDR3 spans 14 residues. Germline CDR1 reads SGHAT; CDR2 reads FQNNGV. Trimming removed 4 bases from V and 4 bases from J, with 11 bases in between. CDR3 nucleotide sequence: TGTGCCAGCAGCTCAACAGGGTCAGGAAACACCATATATTTT. The encoded protein is CASSSTGSGNTIYF.

This chain uses TRBV2 with TRBJ2-7, with 10 bases that match TRBD2. J lost 4 bases, V lost 6 bases, and 3 bases had no gene match. The germline V gene encodes CDR1 SNHLY and CDR2 FYNNEI. This CDR3 has 13 amino acids. CDR3 sequence: CASRVTSGYEQYF. The CDR3, as DNA: TGTGCCAGCAGAGTGACTAGCGGGTACGAGCAGTACTTC.

This chain uses TRBV7-9 with TRBJ1-1; no definite D call. Trimming pared 5 bases from V and 3 bases from J, leaving 10 bases between. Germline CDR1 SEHNR, CDR2 FQNEAQ (reference sequence). This CDR3 contains 13 residues. CDR3 sequence: CASSGTLDTEAFF. Written as DNA, the CDR3 is TGTGCCAGCAGCGGAACCTTGGACACTGAAGCTTTCTTT.

The rearrangement links TRBV2 to TRBJ1-4; the D gene is possibly TRBD1 (5 bases). The CDR3 is 15 residues long. Germline V gene sequence: CDR1 SNHLY, CDR2 FYNNEI. V lost 6 bases and J 7 bases, leaving 18 bases between the germline ends. The CDR3 sequence: CASRSGGYGSEKLFF. CDR3 sequence (DNA): TGTGCCAGCAGGTCGGGGGGTTATGGGAGTGAAAAACTGTTTTTT.

CDR3 sequence: CASSLRHYGVEQYF. CDR3 in DNA: TGTGCCAGCAGTTTACGACATTACGGAGTGGAGCAGTACTTC. J is TRBJ2-7 and V is TRBV28; D not resolved. V was pared by 2 bases and J by 7 bases, with 15 bases between. The CDR3 contains 14 residues. Germline CDR1 reads MDHEN; CDR2 reads SYDVKM.

The rearrangement links TRBV10-3 to TRBJ2-5, with 9 bases identical to TRBD2. The CDR3 covers 15 residues. Trimming took 3 bases from V and 2 from J; bases not matched to a gene: 4. The germline gives CDR1 ENHRY, CDR2 SYGVKD. The CDR3 DNA sequence: TGTGCCATCAGTGAAGCCCTAGCGGGACAAGAGACCCAGTACTTC. Protein product: CAISEALAGQETQYF.

This rearrangement joins TRBV7-9 to TRBJ2-7; 7 positions match TRBD1. This CDR3 has 17 residues. Germline assignment: CDR1 SEHNR and CDR2 FQNEAQ (reference sequence). Trimming at V came to 0 bases and at J to 0 bases, leaving 8 bases not matched to a gene. The CDR3 loop reads CASSLAARQGPSYEQYF. CDR3 DNA sequence: TGTGCCAGCAGCTTAGCAGCCCGACAGGGACCCTCCTACGAGCAGTACTTC.

This clone was seen once. J is TRBJ2-5 and V is TRBV10-3; D gene ambiguous. The V gene lost 6 bases and the J gene lost 2 bases, with 10 bases spanning the gap. Per the germline V gene, CDR1 is ENHRY and CDR2 is SYGVKD. CDR3 length equals 13 residues. This CDR3 reads CAIRQTEQETQYF. The CDR3 DNA sequence: TGTGCCATCAGGCAGACGGAGCAAGAGACCCAGTACTTC.

The chain links TRBV29-1 to TRBJ1-2; D gene unclear. The germline CDR1 and CDR2 sequences are SQVTM and ANQGSEA. CDR3 length equals 13 residues. Trimming removed 7 bases at V and 0 bases at J, with 12 bases between. CDR3 loop: CSGRTDSNYGYTF. DNA for the CDR3: TGCAGCGGGAGAACAGATTCTAACTATGGCTACACCTTC.

This clone was counted at least ten times. The chain carries TRBV23-1 and TRBJ1-5; 7 bases are a match to TRBD1. TRBV23-1 is sorted into the ORF group, with uncertain function. This CDR3 is built from 15 residues. V shed 0 bases, J shed 7 bases, and the junction held 6 bases outside the gene matches. The DNA of the CDR3 is TGCGCCAGCAGTCAATCCAGGGGGGGGCCGCAGCCCCAGCATTTT. Amino acid sequence: CASSQSRGGPQPQHF.

On this clone: One end of the junction is discordant with germline, which a read error may explain. The rearrangement joins TRBV7-7 to TRBJ2-3; D is unclear. The CDR3 spans 16 residues. Germline-derived CDR1 and CDR2 are SSHAT and FNYEAQ (reference sequence). The DNA of the CDR3 is TGTGCTAGCAGCCCCCAGGATTTCCCCGCGACAGATACGCAGTATTTT. Translation gives CASSPQDFPATDTQYF.

This clone was found once. The rearrangement links TRBV6-6 to TRBJ1-1; D ambiguous. The V end was cut by 2 bases, the J end by 0 bases, with 10 bases between. Germline loops: CDR1 MNHNY, CDR2 SVGAGI (reference sequence). This CDR3 is built from 15 residues. CDR3 nucleotides: TGTGCCAGCAGTTACGGCCGGGCCATGAACACTGAAGCTTTCTTT. Protein: CASSYGRAMNTEAFF.

In regard to this clone: This sample also contains other DNA sequences that code for the same CDR3. The V gene is TRBV27, the J gene TRBJ1-1; D remains ambiguous. The V and J ends lost 6 bases and 0 bases respectively, with 11 bases between them. The CDR3 spans 14 residues. Looked up from germline, CDR1 is MNHEY and CDR2 is SMNVEV (reference sequence). The chain's CDR3 is CASSSGLMNTEAFF. The CDR3 DNA reads TGTGCCAGCAGCTCAGGTTTAATGAACACTGAAGCTTTCTTT.

This chain joins TRBV14 and TRBJ1-2; 8 bases match TRBD1. This CDR3 has 14 residues. J was trimmed by 7 bases and V by 1 base; bases with no gene match: 5. Per germline, CDR1 SGHDN and CDR2 FVKESK. The CDR3 reads CASSQVQGVVGYTF. Here the CDR3 DNA reads TGTGCCAGCAGCCAAGTACAGGGGGTGGTTGGCTACACCTTC.

This clone was found a few times. V is TRBV5-6 and J is TRBJ2-7; D remains unclear. This CDR3 spans 16 amino acids. CDR1 SGHDT and CDR2 YYEEEE come from the germline V gene. Trimming stripped 5 bases from V and 3 bases from J, with 21 bases between. CDR3: CASSTLDGRSLYEQYF. CDR3 in DNA: TGTGCCAGCAGTACCCTGGACGGAAGGTCTCTCTACGAGCAGTACTTC.

The chain combines TRBV11-2 with TRBJ2-1; D is unclear. The V gene's germline CDR1 is SGHAT and CDR2 FQNNGV. CDR3 length equals 15 residues. Trimming pared 5 bases from V and 1 base from J, leaving 12 bases between. Here the CDR3 reads CASSPLGGSYNEQFF. The CDR3 DNA reads as TGTGCCAGCAGCCCACTCGGTGGGTCCTACAATGAGCAGTTCTTC.

V and J are TRBV6-1 and TRBJ1-5; TRBD1 agrees at 10 bases. J gave up 7 bases and V 6 bases, and 6 bases lay outside the gene matches. The CDR3 runs to 14 residues. The germline V gene has CDR1 MNHNS and CDR2 SASEGT. The CDR3 DNA reads TGTGCCAGCAGGGGGACAGGGGATTACCAGCCCCAGCATTTT. This sequence encodes CASRGTGDYQPQHF.

The chain links TRBV4-1 to TRBJ2-1, with no clear D. The CDR3 runs to 15 residues. V dropped 0 bases and J dropped 4 bases, with 10 bases sitting between them. Germline CDR1 is MGHRA and CDR2 is YSYEKL. For the CDR3, the DNA is TGCGCCAGCAGCCAAGATTGGTGGCGGTACAATGAGCAGTTCTTC. This gives the protein CASSQDWWRYNEQFF.